This T cell receptor (beta chain) originates from a study of shared clonotypes between healthy human individuals. Study-wide context: Each donor's CD8 memory used one plate, CD8 naive two, each CD4 subset three. Study-wide points: On the whole, naive subsets had larger estimated richness than memory subsets had. The small donor group covered limited genetic and exposure diversity.

Worth noting for this clone: Its antigen is currently unknown.

CD45RO-negative, CCR7-selected cells formed the naive CD8 fraction, which excluded terminally differentiated effector memory CD45RA+ cells. Free of recent acute infections or vaccinations, the donors were healthy HIV-negative adults. Profiled with immunoSEQ multiplex PCR; TCRdb holds only in-frame clones, not every one. The table lists around 620,000 clones, around 95% of them singletons. Trimming removed 4 bases at V and 4 bases at J, with 9 bases between. The CDR3 consists of 12 residues. The germline V gene has CDR1 SGHRS and CDR2 YFSETQ. The specimen sequenced was naive CD8+ T cells sorted from blood. The chain joins TRBV5-1 to TRBJ2-7; no firm D call. This sequence originates from a woman in her 30s in good health. CDR3 coding DNA: TGCGCCAGCAGCCAAGGACGGTACGAGCAGTACTTC. This sequence encodes CASSQGRYEQYF.